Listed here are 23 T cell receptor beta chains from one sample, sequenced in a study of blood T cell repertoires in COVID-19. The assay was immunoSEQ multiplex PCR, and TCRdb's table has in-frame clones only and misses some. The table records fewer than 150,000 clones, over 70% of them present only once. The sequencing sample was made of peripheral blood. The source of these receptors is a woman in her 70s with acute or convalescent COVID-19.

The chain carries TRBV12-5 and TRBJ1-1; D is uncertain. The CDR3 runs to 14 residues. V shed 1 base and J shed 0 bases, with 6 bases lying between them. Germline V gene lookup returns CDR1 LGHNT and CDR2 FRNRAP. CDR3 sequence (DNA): TGTGCTAGTGGTTTGGCTTTCCTGAACACTGAAGCTTTCTTT. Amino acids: CASGLAFLNTEAFF.

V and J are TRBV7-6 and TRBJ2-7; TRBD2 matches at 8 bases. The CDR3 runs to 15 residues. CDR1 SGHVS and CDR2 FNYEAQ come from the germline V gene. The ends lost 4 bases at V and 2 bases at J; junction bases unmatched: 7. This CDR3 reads CASSSLSGGPYEQYF. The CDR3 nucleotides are TGTGCCAGCAGCTCTCTAAGCGGGGGCCCCTACGAGCAGTACTTC.

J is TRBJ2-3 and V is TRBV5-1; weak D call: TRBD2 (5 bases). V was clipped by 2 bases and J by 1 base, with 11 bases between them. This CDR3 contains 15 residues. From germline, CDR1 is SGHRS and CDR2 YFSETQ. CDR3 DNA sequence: TGCGCCAGCAGCTTCTCTGACGGGGGCACAGATACGCAGTATTTT. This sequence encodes CASSFSDGGTDTQYF.

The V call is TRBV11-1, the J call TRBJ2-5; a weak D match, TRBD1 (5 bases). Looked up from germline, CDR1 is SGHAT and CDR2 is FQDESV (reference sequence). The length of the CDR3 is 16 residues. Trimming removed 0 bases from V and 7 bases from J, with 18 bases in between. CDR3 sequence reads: CASSLASGPGEVTQYF. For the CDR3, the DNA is TGTGCCAGCAGCTTAGCTTCAGGGCCCGGTGAAGTGACCCAGTACTTC.

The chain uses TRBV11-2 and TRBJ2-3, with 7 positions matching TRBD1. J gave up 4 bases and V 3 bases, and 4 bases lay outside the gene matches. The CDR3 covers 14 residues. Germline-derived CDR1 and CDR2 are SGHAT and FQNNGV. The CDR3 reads CASSFTQGSDTQYF. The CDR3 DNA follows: TGTGCCAGCAGCTTTACACAGGGGTCAGATACGCAGTATTTT.

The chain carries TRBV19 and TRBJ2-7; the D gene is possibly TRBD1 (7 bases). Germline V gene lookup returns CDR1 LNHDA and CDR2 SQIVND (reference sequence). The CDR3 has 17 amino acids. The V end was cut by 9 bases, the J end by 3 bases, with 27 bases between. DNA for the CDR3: TGTGCCAGCAGCCCTTTAGGGGGGACGACAGGGCACTACGAGCAGTACTTC. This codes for CASSPLGGTTGHYEQYF. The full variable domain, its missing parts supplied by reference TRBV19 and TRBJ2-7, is DGGITQSPKYLFRKEGQNVTLSCEQNLNHDAMYWYRQDPGQGLRLIYYSQIVNDFQKGDIAEGYSVSREKKESFPLTVTSAQKNPTAFYLCASSPLGGTTGHYEQYFGPGTRLTVT.

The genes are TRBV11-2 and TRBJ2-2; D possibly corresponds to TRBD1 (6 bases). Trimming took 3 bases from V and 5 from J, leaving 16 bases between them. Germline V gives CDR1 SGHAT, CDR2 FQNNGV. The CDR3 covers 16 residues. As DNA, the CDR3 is TGTGCCAGCAGCTTCCGTAGACAGGCCGCTACCGGGGAGCTGTTTTTT. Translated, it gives CASSFRRQAATGELFF. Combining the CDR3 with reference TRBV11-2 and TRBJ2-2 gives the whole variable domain EAGVAQSPRYKIIEKRQSVAFWCNPISGHATLYWYQQILGQGPKLLIQFQNNGVVDDSQLPKDRFSAERLKGVDSTLKIQPAKLEDSAVYLCASSFRRQAATGELFFGEGSRLTVL.

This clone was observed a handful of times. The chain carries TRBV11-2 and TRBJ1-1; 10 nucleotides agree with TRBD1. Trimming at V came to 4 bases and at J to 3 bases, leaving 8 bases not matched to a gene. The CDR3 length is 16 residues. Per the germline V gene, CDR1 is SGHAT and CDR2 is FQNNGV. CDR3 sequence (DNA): TGTGCCAGCAGCTCAGACGACAGGGGGCTAGACACTGAAGCTTTCTTT. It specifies CASSSDDRGLDTEAFF. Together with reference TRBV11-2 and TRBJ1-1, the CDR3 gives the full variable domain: EAGVAQSPRYKIIEKRQSVAFWCNPISGHATLYWYQQILGQGPKLLIQFQNNGVVDDSQLPKDRFSAERLKGVDSTLKIQPAKLEDSAVYLCASSSDDRGLDTEAFFGQGTRLTVV.

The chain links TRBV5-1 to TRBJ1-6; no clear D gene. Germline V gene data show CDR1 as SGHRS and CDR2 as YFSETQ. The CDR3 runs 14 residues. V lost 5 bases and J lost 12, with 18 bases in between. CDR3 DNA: TGCGCCAGCAGTCCGGGGAGGGTTGAGGGACCCCTCCACTTT. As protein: CASSPGRVEGPLHF.

The CDR3 loop is CASRDDRVNEKLFF. DNA for the CDR3: TGTGCCAGCAGGGACGACAGGGTAAATGAAAAACTGTTTTTT. The rearrangement uses TRBV2 and TRBJ1-4, with 7 nucleotides matching TRBD1. Germline CDR1 reads SNHLY; CDR2 reads FYNNEI. The CDR3 runs to 14 residues. The V gene end was trimmed by 6 bases and the J gene end by 5 bases; junction bases not matched to a gene: 6.

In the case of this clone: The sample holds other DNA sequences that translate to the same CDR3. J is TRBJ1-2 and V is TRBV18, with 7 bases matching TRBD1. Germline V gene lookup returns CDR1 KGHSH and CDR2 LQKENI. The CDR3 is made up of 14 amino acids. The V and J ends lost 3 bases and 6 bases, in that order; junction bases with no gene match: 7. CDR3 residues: CASSPTGVRDGYTF. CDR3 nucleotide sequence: TGTGCCAGCTCACCTACAGGGGTTAGGGATGGCTACACCTTC.

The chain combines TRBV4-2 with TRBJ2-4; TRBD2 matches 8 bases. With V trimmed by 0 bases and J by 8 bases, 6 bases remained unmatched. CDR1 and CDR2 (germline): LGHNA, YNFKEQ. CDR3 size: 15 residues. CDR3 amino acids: CASSQDGTRGYIQYF. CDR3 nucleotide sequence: TGTGCCAGCAGCCAAGATGGGACTAGAGGGTACATTCAGTACTTC.

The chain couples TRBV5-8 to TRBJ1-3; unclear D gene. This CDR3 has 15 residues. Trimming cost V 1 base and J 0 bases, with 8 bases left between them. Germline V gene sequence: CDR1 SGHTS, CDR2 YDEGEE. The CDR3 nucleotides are TGTGCCAGCAGCTTGACGTTTAGCTCTGGAAACACCATATATTTT. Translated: CASSLTFSSGNTIYF.

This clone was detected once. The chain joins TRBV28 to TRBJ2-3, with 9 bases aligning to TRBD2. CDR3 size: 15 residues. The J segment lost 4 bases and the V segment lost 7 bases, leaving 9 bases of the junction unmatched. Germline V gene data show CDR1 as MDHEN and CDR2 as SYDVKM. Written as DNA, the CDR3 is TGTGCCAGCACCGCGGCTAGCGGGGTGGCAGATACGCAGTATTTT. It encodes CASTAASGVADTQYF.

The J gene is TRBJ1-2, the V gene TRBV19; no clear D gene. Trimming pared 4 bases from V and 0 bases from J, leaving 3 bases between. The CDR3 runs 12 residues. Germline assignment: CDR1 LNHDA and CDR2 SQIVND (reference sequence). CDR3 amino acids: CASSTTNYGYTF. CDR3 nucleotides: TGTGCCAGTAGTACCACTAACTATGGCTACACCTTC. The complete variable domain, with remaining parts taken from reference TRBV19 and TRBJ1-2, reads DGGITQSPKYLFRKEGQNVTLSCEQNLNHDAMYWYRQDPGQGLRLIYYSQIVNDFQKGDIAEGYSVSREKKESFPLTVTSAQKNPTAFYLCASSTTNYGYTFGSGTRLTVV.

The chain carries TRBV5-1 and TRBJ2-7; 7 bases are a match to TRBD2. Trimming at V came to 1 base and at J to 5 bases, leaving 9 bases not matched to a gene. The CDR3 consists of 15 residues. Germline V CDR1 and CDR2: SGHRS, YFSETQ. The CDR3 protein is CASSLTTSELDEQYF. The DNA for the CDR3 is TGCGCCAGCAGCTTGACCACTAGCGAGCTGGACGAGCAGTACTTC.

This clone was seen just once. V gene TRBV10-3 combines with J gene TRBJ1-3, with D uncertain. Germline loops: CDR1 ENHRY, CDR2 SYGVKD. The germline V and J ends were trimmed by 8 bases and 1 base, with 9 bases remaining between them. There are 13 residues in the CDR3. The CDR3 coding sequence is TGTGCCATCGGAGCCGCGTCTGGAAACACCATATATTTT. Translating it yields CAIGAASGNTIYF.

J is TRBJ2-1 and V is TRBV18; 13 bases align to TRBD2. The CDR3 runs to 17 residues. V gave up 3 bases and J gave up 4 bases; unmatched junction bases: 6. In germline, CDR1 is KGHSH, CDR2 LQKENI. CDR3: CASSPLTSGGVYNEQFF. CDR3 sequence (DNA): TGTGCCAGCTCACCCCTAACTAGCGGGGGGGTTTACAATGAGCAGTTCTTC.

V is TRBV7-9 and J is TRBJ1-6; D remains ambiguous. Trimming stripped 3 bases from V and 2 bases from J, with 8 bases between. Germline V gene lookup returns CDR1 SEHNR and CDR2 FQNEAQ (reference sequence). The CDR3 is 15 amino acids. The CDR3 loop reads CASSFTDTYNSPLHF. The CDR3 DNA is TGTGCCAGCAGCTTTACCGACACCTATAATTCACCCCTCCACTTT. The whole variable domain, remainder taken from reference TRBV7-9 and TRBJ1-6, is DTGVSQNPRHKITKRGQNVTFRCDPISEHNRLYWYRQTLGQGPEFLTYFQNEAQLEKSRLLSDRFSAERPKGSFSTLEIQRTEQGDSAMYLCASSFTDTYNSPLHFGNGTRLTVT.

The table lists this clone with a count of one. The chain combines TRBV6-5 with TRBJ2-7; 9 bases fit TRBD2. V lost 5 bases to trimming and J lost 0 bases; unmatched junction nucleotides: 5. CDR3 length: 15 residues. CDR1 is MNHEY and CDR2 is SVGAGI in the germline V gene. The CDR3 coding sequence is TGTGCCAGCAGTCGGACTAGCGAGAGCTCCTACGAGCAGTACTTC. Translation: CASSRTSESSYEQYF.

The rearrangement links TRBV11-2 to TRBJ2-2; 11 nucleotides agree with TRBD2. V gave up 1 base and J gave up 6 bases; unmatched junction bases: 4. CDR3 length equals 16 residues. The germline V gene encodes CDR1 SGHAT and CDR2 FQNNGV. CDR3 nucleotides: TGTGCCAGCAGCTTAGGACTAGCGGGGATCCCCGGGGAGCTGTTTTTT. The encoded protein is CASSLGLAGIPGELFF.

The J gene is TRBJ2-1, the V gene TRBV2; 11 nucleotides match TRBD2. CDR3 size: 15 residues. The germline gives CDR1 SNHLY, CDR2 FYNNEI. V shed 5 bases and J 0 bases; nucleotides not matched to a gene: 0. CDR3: CASSLAGGSYNEQFF. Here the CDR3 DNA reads TGTGCCAGCAGTCTAGCGGGGGGCTCCTACAATGAGCAGTTCTTC.

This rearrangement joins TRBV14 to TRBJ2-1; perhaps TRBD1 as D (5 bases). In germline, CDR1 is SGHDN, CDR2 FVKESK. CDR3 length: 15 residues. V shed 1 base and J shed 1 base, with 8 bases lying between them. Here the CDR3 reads CASSQVAGSYNEQFF. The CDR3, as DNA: TGTGCCAGCAGCCAAGTTGCAGGGTCCTACAATGAGCAGTTCTTC. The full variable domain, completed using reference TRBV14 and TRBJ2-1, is EAGVTQFPSHSVIEKGQTVTLRCDPISGHDNLYWYRRVMGKEIKFLLHFVKESKQDESGMPNNRFLAERTGGTYSTLKVQPAELEDSGVYFCASSQVAGSYNEQFFGPGTRLTVL.